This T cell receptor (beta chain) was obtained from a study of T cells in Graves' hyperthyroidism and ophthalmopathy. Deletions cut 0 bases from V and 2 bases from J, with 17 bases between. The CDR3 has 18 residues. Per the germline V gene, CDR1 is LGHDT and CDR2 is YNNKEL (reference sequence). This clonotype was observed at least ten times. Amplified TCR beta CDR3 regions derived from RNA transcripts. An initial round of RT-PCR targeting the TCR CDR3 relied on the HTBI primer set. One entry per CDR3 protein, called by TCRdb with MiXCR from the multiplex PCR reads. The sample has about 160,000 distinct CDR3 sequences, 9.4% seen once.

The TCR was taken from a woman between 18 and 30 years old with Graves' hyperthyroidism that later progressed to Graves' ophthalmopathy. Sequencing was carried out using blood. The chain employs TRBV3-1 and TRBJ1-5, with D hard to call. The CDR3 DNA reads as TGTGCCAGCAGCCAAGATCGTTTGGGGTTGTTAGGCAATCAGCCCCAGCATTTT. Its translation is CASSQDRLGLLGNQPQHF.